Sequencing of this T cell receptor (beta chain) was carried out in a study of siplizumab effects on memory and regulatory T cells. Broader study findings: Naive T cells were seemingly more diverse than memory cells, and major contributions to the alloresponse seemed to be made by them. In the presence of siplizumab, alloreactive sequences traceable to unstimulated CD4+ memory cells were significantly reduced.

As concerns this clone: What it recognizes is unknown.

This table comes from immunoSEQ multiplex PCR, and its TCRdb copy is limited to in-frame clones, with some not included. Of some 97,000 clones detected, roughly 94% appear once; the ten largest clones hold about 0.6%. This CDR3 contains 17 residues. Germline V gene sequence: CDR1 SGHRS, CDR2 YFSETQ. Trimming shortened V by 0 bases and J by 8 bases, and 23 bases separated the two germline ends. The sample was Tregs sorted from blood. The receptor comes from a human donor in good health. The rearrangement links TRBV5-1 to TRBJ1-2; no clear D gene. This CDR3 is CASSLGSWVEWIYGYTF. CDR3 nucleotide sequence: TGCGCCAGCAGCTTGGGTTCTTGGGTTGAGTGGATCTACGGCTACACCTTC.